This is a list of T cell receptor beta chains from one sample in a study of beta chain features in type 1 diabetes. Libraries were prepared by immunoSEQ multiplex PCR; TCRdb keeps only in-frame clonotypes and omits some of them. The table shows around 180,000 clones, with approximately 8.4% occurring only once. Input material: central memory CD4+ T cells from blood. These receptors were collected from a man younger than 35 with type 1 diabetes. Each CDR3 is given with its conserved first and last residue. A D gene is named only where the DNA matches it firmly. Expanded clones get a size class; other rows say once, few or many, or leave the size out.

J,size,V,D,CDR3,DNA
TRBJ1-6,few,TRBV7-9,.,CASSLASGNSPLHF,TGTGCCAGCAGCCTTGCTTCCGGGAATTCACCCCTCCACTTT
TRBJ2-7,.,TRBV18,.,CASSRTTTGDEQYF,TGTGCCAGCTCACGGACTACTACAGGGGACGAGCAGTACTTC
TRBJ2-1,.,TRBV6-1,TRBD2,CAISEQLTSGSMYEQFF,TGTGCCATCAGTGAACAACTCACTAGCGGGAGTATGTATGAGCAGTTCTTC
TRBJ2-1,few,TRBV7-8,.,CASSLARGLYNEQFF,TGTGCCAGCAGCTTGGCGCGCGGACTATACAATGAGCAGTTCTTC
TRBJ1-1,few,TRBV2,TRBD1,CAKGQGMNTEAFF,TGTGCCAAAGGACAGGGGATGAACACTGAAGCTTTCTTT
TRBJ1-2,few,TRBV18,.,CASSPSQGPYGYTF,TGTGCCAGCTCACCTAGTCAGGGGCCCTATGGCTACACCTTC
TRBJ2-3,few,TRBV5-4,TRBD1,CASSLGQGARSDTQYF,TGTGCCAGCAGCTTGGGACAGGGGGCAAGATCAGATACGCAGTATTTT
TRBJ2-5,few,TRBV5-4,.,CASSLEGASSETQYF,TGTGCCAGCAGCTTGGAGGGAGCCTCCAGCGAGACCCAGTACTTC
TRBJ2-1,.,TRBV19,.,CASSLQGGSYNEQFF,TGTGCCAGTAGTTTACAGGGGGGGTCCTACAATGAGCAGTTCTTC
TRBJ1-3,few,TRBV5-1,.,CASSFGQSQGNTIYF,TGCGCCAGCAGTTTCGGACAGAGTCAGGGAAACACCATATATTTT
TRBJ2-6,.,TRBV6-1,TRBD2,CASSVTSGGLAGANVLTF,TGTGCCAGCAGTGTAACTAGCGGGGGTCTAGCTGGGGCCAACGTCCTGACTTTC
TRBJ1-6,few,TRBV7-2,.,CASSLAGRSNSPLHF,TGTGCCAGCAGCTTAGCGGGGAGATCAAATTCACCCCTCCACTTT
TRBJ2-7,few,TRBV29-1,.,CSVGANYEQYF,TGCAGCGTTGGAGCAAACTACGAGCAGTACTTC
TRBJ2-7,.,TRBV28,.,CASRSTGLQYF,TGTGCCAGCAGGTCGACAGGCCTCCAGTACTTC
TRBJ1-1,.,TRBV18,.,CASSSGVQAEAFF,TGTGCCAGCTCCTCCGGGGTTCAGGCCGAAGCTTTCTTT
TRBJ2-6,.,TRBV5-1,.,CASSFQQGPGANVLTF,TGCGCCAGCAGCTTCCAACAGGGACCTGGGGCCAACGTCCTGACTTTC
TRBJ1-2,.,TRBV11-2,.,CASSLDGGSNYGYTF,TGTGCCAGCAGCTTAGATGGAGGGTCTAACTATGGCTACACCTTC
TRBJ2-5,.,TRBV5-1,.,CASSFGVQETQYF,TGCGCCAGCAGCTTCGGGGTCCAAGAGACCCAGTACTTC
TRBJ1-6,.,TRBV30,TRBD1,CAGDRDNSPLHF,TGTGCCGGAGACAGGGATAATTCACCCCTCCACTTT
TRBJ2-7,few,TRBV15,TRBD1,CATSAPGQGSYEQYF,TGTGCCACCAGCGCGCCGGGACAGGGTTCCTACGAGCAGTACTTC
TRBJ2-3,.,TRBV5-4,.,CASSLMSADTQYF,TGTGCCAGCAGCTTAATGAGCGCAGATACGCAGTATTTT
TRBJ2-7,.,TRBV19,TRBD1,CASSFGTGPYEQYF,TGTGCCAGTAGTTTCGGGACAGGGCCCTACGAGCAGTACTTC
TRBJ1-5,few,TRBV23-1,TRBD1,CASSPCGQGKDQPQHF,TGCGCCAGCAGTCCCTGCGGACAGGGAAAGGATCAGCCCCAGCATTTT
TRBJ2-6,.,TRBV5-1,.,CASSVMGGNSGANVLTF,TGCGCCAGCAGCGTCATGGGGGGTAACTCTGGGGCCAACGTCCTGACTTTC
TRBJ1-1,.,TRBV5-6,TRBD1,CASSQTGTGLDTEAFF,TGTGCCAGCAGCCAAACCGGGACAGGGTTAGATACTGAAGCTTTCTTT
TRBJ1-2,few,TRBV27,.,CASRRHLGDYGYTF,TGTGCCAGCAGACGACACCTAGGGGACTATGGCTACACCTTC
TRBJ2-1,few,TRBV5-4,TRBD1,CASSLGQGDYNEQFF,TGTGCCAGCAGCTTAGGACAGGGAGACTACAATGAGCAGTTCTTC